This T cell receptor beta chain was sequenced in a study of cytomegalovirus exposure and HLA in healthy donors. The PCR made use of 60 Vbeta and 13 Jbeta primers. Data came from immunoSEQ multiplex PCR; TCRdb stores just in-frame clones and leaves some out. The data contain 150,000 or so clones, over 75% of them singletons. The TCR was taken from a woman aged 30 to 39 in good health and CMV-seronegative. Sample: PBMCs.

The CDR3 loop is CAISDGTGRNYGYTF. The CDR3, as DNA: TGTGCCATCAGCGATGGGACAGGGAGAAACTATGGCTACACCTTC. The gene calls are TRBV10-3 and TRBJ1-2; 9 positions agree with TRBD1. V dropped 6 bases and J dropped 2; count of bases not matched to a gene: 7. The germline gives CDR1 ENHRY, CDR2 SYGVKD. The CDR3 extends over 15 amino acids.